Listed below are T cell receptor beta chains from one sample, sequenced in a study of shared clonotypes between healthy human individuals. Repertoires were generated with immunoSEQ multiplex PCR, while TCRdb's copy carries only in-frame clones and drops some. Of approximately 1.4 million clones in the sample, around 98% were seen once. Sequencing was performed on naive CD4+ T cells sorted from blood. The receptors stem from a man in his thirties or forties in good health. The CDR3 runs from the conserved cysteine through the conserved F or W.

j_gene: TRBJ2-5
v_gene: TRBV6-5
CDR3aa: CASSSTGTGMETQYF

j_gene: TRBJ2-7
v_gene: TRBV27
CDR3aa: CASSLRDRGYEQYF

j_gene: TRBJ2-3
v_gene: TRBV19
CDR3aa: CASSIVAGRTDTQYF

j_gene: TRBJ2-7
v_gene: TRBV19
CDR3aa: CASSMIGVSYEQYF

j_gene: TRBJ1-1
v_gene: TRBV28
CDR3aa: CASSLAGLGEAFF

j_gene: TRBJ2-7
v_gene: TRBV14
CDR3aa: CASSPTSAPSSYEQYF

j_gene: TRBJ2-1
v_gene: TRBV4-1
CDR3aa: CASSQDPFGEQFF

j_gene: TRBJ2-7
v_gene: TRBV29-1
CDR3aa: CSAKEGQGAYEQYF

j_gene: TRBJ2-3
v_gene: TRBV30
CDR3aa: CAWSGQGWDTQYF

j_gene: TRBJ1-2
v_gene: TRBV6-5
CDR3aa: CASSPGQVYGYTF

j_gene: TRBJ2-7
v_gene: TRBV2
CDR3aa: CASRTGTSFYEQYF

j_gene: TRBJ2-7
v_gene: TRBV19
CDR3aa: CASSGGLAGGYEQYF

j_gene: TRBJ2-6
v_gene: TRBV7-9
CDR3aa: CASRFGANVLTF

j_gene: TRBJ1-4
v_gene: TRBV19
CDR3aa: CATGTGAEKLFF

j_gene: TRBJ2-7
v_gene: TRBV28
CDR3aa: CASSFWQHEQYF

j_gene: TRBJ1-1
v_gene: TRBV5-1
CDR3aa: CASSLGQGANTEAFF

j_gene: TRBJ2-1
v_gene: TRBV4-3
CDR3aa: CASSQVLASSYNEQFF

j_gene: TRBJ2-1
v_gene: TRBV2
CDR3aa: CASSAVGNRYNEQFF

j_gene: TRBJ2-7
v_gene: TRBV15
CDR3aa: CATSTSWGAIDEQYF

j_gene: TRBJ2-1
v_gene: TRBV11-3
CDR3aa: CASSHLGSAKTSYNEQFF

j_gene: TRBJ2-5
v_gene: TRBV5-1
CDR3aa: CASSYPGQETQYF

j_gene: TRBJ2-2
v_gene: TRBV11-2
CDR3aa: CASSLSRGPYTGELFF

j_gene: TRBJ2-3
v_gene: TRBV11-3
CDR3aa: CASSLEAGVRPQYF

j_gene: TRBJ2-3
v_gene: TRBV6-5
CDR3aa: CASRLSGRLLGTQYF

j_gene: TRBJ2-7
v_gene: TRBV27
CDR3aa: CASSFRQGTVPYEQYF

j_gene: TRBJ1-5
v_gene: TRBV27
CDR3aa: CASSASSPVLGRVQPQHF

j_gene: TRBJ2-6
v_gene: TRBV2
CDR3aa: CASSPAGTGLRGSGANVLTF

j_gene: TRBJ1-2
v_gene: TRBV6-1
CDR3aa: CASRPTGYGYTF

j_gene: TRBJ2-5
v_gene: TRBV18
CDR3aa: CASSPAVGQETQYF

j_gene: TRBJ2-3
v_gene: TRBV20-1
CDR3aa: CSAREGSTQYF

j_gene: TRBJ1-1
v_gene: TRBV6-5
CDR3aa: CASRRPNTEAFF

j_gene: TRBJ2-1
v_gene: TRBV14
CDR3aa: CASSQETHPPYNEQFF

j_gene: TRBJ2-1
v_gene: TRBV6-5
CDR3aa: CASTYRAGTYNEQFF

j_gene: TRBJ2-7
v_gene: TRBV5-4
CDR3aa: CASSADYAAYEQYF

j_gene: TRBJ2-3
v_gene: TRBV28
CDR3aa: CASSAQEDLRDTQYF

j_gene: TRBJ2-7
v_gene: TRBV27
CDR3aa: CASSTLVLPYEQYF

j_gene: TRBJ2-3
v_gene: TRBV7-2
CDR3aa: CASSWTSRTDTQYF

j_gene: TRBJ1-1
v_gene: TRBV9
CDR3aa: CASSVVPLGTEAFF

j_gene: TRBJ2-7
v_gene: TRBV28
CDR3aa: CASSAPGSPNSYEQYF

j_gene: TRBJ1-2
v_gene: TRBV7-2
CDR3aa: CASSLVYRQKNGYTF

j_gene: TRBJ1-4
v_gene: TRBV29-1
CDR3aa: CSVQGNPNEKLFF

j_gene: TRBJ2-1
v_gene: TRBV5-4
CDR3aa: CASSAKIAGGSYNEQFF

j_gene: TRBJ1-2
v_gene: TRBV18
CDR3aa: CASSPQVGAGEYGYTF

j_gene: TRBJ1-1
v_gene: TRBV29-1
CDR3aa: CSAGTGGLNTEAFF

j_gene: TRBJ2-1
v_gene: TRBV9
CDR3aa: CASSVGLVAGGLNYEQFF

j_gene: TRBJ2-1
v_gene: TRBV6-1
CDR3aa: CASSEAGVRGNEQFF

j_gene: TRBJ2-4
v_gene: TRBV29-1
CDR3aa: CSVGDRGSKNIQYF

j_gene: TRBJ2-1
v_gene: TRBV28
CDR3aa: CASSLGGRWFGEQFF

j_gene: TRBJ1-1
v_gene: TRBV7-2
CDR3aa: CASSRSEDTEAFF

j_gene: TRBJ2-1
v_gene: TRBV27
CDR3aa: CASSLWTSGYNEQFF

j_gene: TRBJ2-2
v_gene: TRBV5-6
CDR3aa: CASSLMRFTGELFF

j_gene: TRBJ2-3
v_gene: TRBV7-2
CDR3aa: CASSLYRTSGTDTQYF

j_gene: TRBJ1-1
v_gene: TRBV5-4
CDR3aa: CASRSRDRGPEAFF

j_gene: TRBJ2-1
v_gene: TRBV6-1
CDR3aa: CASSARQGSYNEQFF

j_gene: TRBJ2-5
v_gene: TRBV28
CDR3aa: CASSLGGTQYF